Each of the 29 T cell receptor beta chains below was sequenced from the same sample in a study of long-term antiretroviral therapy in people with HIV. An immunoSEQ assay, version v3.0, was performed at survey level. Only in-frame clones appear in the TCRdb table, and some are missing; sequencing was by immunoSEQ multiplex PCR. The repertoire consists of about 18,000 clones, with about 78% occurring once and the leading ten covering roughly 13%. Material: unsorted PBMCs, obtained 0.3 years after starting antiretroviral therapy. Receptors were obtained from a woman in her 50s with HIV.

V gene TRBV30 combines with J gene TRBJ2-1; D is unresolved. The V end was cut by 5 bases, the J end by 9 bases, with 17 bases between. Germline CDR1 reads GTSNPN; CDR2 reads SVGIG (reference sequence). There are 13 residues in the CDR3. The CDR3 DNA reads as TGTGCCTGGGGTGATGGACGAAGGGCTGAGCAGTTCTTC. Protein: CAWGDGRRAEQFF.

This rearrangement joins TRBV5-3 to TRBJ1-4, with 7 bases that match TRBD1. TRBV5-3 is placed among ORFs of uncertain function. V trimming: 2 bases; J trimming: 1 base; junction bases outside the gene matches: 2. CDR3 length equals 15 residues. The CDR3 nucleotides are TGTGCCAGAAGCTTTTACAGGGGAACTAATGAAAAACTGTTTTTT. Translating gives CARSFYRGTNEKLFF.

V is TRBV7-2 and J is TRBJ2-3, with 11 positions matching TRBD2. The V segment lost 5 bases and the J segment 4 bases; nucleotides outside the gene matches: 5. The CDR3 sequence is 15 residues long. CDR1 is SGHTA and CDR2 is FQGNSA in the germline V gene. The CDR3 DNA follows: TGTGCCAGCAGCGGGACTAGCGGATCAGCAGATACGCAGTATTTT. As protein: CASSGTSGSADTQYF.

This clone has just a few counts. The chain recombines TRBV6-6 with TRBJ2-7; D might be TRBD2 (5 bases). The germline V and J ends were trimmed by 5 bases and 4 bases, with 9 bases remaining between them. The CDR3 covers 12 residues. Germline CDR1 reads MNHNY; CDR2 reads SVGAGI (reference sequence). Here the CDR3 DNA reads TGTGCCAGCAGTGGGCGGGCGTACGAGCAGTACGTC. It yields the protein CASSGRAYEQYV.

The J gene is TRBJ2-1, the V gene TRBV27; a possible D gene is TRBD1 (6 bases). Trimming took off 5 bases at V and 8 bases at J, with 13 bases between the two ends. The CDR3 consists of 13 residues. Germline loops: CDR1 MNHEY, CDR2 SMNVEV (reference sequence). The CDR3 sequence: CASSESTGDEQFF. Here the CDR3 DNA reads TGTGCCAGCAGTGAATCGACAGGAGATGAGCAGTTCTTC.

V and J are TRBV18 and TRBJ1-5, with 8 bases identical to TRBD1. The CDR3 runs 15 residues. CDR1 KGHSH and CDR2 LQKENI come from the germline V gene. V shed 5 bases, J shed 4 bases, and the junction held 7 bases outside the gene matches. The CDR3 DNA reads TGTGCCAGCTCAACCCTACAGGGGGGGAATCAGCCCCAGCATTTT. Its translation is CASSTLQGGNQPQHF.

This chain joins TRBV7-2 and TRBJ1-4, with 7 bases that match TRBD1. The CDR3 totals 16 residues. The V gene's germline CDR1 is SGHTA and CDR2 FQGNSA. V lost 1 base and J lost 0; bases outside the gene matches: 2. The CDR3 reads CASSLGQGTTNEKLFF. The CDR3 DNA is TGTGCCAGCAGCTTAGGACAGGGCACAACTAATGAAAAACTGTTTTTT. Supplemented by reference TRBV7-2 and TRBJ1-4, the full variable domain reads GAGVSQSPSNKVTEKGKDVELRCDPISGHTALYWYRQSLGQGLEFLIYFQGNSAPDKSGLPSDRFSAERTGGSVSTLTIQRTQQEDSAVYLCASSLGQGTTNEKLFFGSGTQLSVL.

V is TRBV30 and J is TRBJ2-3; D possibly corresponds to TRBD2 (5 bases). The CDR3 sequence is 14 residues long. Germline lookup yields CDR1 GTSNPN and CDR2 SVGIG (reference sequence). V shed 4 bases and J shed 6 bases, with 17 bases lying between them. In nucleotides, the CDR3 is TGTGCCTGGACCCCCCCGGGAAGTAGGGATACGCAGTATTTT. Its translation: CAWTPPGSRDTQYF.

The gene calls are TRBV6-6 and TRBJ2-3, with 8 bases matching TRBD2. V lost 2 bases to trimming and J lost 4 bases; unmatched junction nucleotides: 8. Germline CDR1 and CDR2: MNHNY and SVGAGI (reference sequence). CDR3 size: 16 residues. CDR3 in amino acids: CASSYGAGGDSDTQYF. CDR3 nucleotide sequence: TGTGCCAGCAGTTACGGGGCGGGGGGCGATTCAGATACGCAGTATTTT.

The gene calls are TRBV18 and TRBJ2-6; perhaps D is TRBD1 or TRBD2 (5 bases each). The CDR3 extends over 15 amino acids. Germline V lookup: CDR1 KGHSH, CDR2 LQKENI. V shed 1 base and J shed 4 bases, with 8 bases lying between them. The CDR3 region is CASSPLGTGANVLTF. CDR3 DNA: TGTGCCAGCTCACCACTTGGGACCGGGGCCAACGTCCTGACTTTC.

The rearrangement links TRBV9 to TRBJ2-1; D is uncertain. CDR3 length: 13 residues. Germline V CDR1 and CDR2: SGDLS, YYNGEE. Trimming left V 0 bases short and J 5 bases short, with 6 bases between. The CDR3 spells CASSVASNNEQFF. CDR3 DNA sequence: TGTGCCAGCAGCGTAGCCAGCAACAATGAGCAGTTCTTC.

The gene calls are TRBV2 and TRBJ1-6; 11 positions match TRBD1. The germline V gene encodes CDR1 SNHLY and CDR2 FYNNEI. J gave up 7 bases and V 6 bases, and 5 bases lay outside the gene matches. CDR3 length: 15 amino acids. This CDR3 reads CASSWDRGENSPLHF. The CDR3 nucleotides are TGTGCCAGCAGCTGGGACAGGGGGGAGAATTCACCCCTCCACTTT. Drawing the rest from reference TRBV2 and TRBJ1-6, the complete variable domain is EPEVTQTPSHQVTQMGQEVILRCVPISNHLYFYWYRQILGQKVEFLVSFYNNEISEKSEIFDDQFSVERPDGSNFTLKIRSTKLEDSAMYFCASSWDRGENSPLHFGNGTRLTVT.

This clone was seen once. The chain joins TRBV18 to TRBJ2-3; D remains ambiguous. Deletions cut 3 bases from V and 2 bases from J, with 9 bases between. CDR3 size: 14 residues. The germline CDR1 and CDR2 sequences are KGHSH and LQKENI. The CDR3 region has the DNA TGTGCCAGCTCACCGAGCACCAACACAGATACGCAGTATTTT. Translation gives CASSPSTNTDTQYF.

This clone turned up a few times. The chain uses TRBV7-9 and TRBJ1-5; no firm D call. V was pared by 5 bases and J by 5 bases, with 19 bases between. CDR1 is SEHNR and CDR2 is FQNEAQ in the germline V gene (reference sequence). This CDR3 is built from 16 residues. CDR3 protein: CASSPSLGADDQPQHF. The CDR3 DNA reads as TGTGCCAGCAGCCCATCTCTTGGTGCTGACGATCAGCCCCAGCATTTT.

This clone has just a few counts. The CDR3 sequence: CASSEAGDRGEGYTF. The CDR3 region has the DNA TGTGCCAGCAGTGAAGCCGGAGACAGGGGAGAAGGCTACACCTTC. This chain links TRBV2 with TRBJ1-2; 8 nucleotides align to TRBD1. This CDR3 spans 15 amino acids. Germline V CDR1 and CDR2: SNHLY, FYNNEI. Germline trimming cut 0 bases from V and 8 bases from J; bases unmatched to any gene: 8.

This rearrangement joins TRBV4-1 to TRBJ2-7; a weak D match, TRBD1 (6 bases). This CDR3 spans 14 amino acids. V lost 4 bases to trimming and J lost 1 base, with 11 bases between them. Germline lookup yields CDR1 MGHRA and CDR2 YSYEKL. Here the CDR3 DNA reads TGCGCCAGCAGCCCACGACAGGTGTCCTACGAGCAGTACTTC. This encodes CASSPRQVSYEQYF.

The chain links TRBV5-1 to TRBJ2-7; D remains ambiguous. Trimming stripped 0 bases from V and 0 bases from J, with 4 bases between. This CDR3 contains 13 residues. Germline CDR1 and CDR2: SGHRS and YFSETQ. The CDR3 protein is CASSLAGSYEQYF. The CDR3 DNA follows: TGCGCCAGCAGCTTGGCCGGCTCCTACGAGCAGTACTTC.

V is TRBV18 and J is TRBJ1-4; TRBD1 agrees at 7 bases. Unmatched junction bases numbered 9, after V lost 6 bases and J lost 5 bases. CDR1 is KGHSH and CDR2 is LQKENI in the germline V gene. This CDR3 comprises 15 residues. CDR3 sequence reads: CASSETGTENEKLFF. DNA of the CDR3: TGTGCCAGCTCCGAAACCGGGACAGAGAATGAAAAACTGTTTTTT.

CDR3 sequence: CATTTGTANTEAFF. CDR3 sequence (DNA): TGTGCCACCACGACCGGGACAGCGAACACTGAAGCTTTCTTT. V gene TRBV15 combines with J gene TRBJ1-1; 7 bases are shared with TRBD1. The ends lost 7 bases at V and 1 base at J; junction bases unmatched: 6. This CDR3 spans 14 amino acids. CDR1 and CDR2 (germline): LNHNV, YYDKDF (reference sequence).

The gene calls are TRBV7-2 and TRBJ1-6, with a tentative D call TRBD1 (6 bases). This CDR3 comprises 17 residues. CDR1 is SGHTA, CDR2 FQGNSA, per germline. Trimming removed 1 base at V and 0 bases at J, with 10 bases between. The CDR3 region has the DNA TGTGCCAGCAGCTTAGATCAGGGGTACTCCTATAATTCACCCCTCCACTTT. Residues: CASSLDQGYSYNSPLHF.

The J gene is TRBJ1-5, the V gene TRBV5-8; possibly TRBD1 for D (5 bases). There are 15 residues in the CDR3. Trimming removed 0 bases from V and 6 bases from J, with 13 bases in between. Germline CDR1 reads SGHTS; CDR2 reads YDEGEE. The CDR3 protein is CASSLGEGGGQPQHF. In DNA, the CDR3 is TGTGCCAGCAGCTTGGGAGAGGGTGGGGGTCAGCCCCAGCATTTT.

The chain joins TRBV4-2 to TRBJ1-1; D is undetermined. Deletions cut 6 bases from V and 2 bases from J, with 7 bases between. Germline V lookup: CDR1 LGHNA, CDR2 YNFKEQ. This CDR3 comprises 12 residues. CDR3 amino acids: CASRAGNTEAFF. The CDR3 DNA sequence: TGTGCCAGCAGGGCCGGAAACACTGAAGCTTTCTTT.

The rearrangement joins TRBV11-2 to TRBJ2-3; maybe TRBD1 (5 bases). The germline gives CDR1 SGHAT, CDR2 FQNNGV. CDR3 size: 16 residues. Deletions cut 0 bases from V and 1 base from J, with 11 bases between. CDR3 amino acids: CASSLDGALGTDTQYF. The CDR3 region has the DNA TGTGCCAGCAGCTTAGATGGGGCCCTTGGCACAGATACGCAGTATTTT.

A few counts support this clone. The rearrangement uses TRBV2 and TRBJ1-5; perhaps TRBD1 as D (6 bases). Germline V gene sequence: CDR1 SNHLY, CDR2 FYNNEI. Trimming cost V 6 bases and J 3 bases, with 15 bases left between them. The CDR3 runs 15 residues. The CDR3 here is CASRVETGFNQPQHF. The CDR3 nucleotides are TGTGCCAGCAGGGTAGAGACAGGCTTCAATCAGCCCCAGCATTTT.

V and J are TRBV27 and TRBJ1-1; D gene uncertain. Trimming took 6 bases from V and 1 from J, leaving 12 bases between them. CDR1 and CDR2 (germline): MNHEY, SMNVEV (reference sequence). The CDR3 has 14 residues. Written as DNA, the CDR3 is TGTGCCAGCAGCCGCCTTCGGGAGAACACTGAAGCTTTCTTT. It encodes CASSRLRENTEAFF.

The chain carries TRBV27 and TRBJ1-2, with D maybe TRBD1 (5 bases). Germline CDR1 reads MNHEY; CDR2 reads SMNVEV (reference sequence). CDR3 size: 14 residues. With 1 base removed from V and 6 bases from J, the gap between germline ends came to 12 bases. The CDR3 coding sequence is TGTGCCAGCAGTTTATGGCAGGGAGAAGATGGCTACACCTTC. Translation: CASSLWQGEDGYTF.

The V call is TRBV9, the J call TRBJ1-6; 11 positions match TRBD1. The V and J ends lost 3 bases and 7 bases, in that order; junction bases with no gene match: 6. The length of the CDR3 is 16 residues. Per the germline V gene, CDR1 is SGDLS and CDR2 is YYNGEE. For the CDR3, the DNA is TGTGCCAGCAGCGGACCTGGGACAGGGGGAAATTCACCCCTCCACTTT. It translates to CASSGPGTGGNSPLHF.

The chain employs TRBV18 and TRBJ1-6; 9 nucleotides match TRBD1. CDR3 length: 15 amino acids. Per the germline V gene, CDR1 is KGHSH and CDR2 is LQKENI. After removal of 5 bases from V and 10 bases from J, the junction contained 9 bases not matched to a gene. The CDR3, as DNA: TGTGCCAGCTCAACGGAGGGACAGGGAGTCTCACCCCTCCACTTT. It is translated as CASSTEGQGVSPLHF. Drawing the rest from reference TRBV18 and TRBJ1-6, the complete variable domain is NAGVMQNPRHLVRRRGQEARLRCSPMKGHSHVYWYRQLPEEGLKFMVYLQKENIIDESGMPKERFSAEFPKEGPSILRIQQVVRGDSAAYFCASSTEGQGVSPLHFGNGTRLTVT.

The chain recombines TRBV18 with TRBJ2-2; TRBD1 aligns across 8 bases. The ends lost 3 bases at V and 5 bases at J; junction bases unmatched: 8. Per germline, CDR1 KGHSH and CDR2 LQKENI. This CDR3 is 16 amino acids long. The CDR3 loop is CASSPFGQGQTGELFF. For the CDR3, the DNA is TGTGCCAGCTCACCTTTCGGACAGGGACAAACCGGGGAGCTGTTTTTT. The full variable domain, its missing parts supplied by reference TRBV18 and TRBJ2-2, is NAGVMQNPRHLVRRRGQEARLRCSPMKGHSHVYWYRQLPEEGLKFMVYLQKENIIDESGMPKERFSAEFPKEGPSILRIQQVVRGDSAAYFCASSPFGQGQTGELFFGEGSRLTVL.